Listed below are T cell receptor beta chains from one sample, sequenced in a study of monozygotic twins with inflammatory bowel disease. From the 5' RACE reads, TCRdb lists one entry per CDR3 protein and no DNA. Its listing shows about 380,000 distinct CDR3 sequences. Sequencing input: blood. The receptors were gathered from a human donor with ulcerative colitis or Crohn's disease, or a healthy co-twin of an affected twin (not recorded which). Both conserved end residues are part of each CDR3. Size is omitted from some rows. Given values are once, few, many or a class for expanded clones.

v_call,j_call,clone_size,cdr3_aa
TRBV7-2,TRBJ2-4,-,CASSILGAIGNIQYF
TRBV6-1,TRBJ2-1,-,CASTSEGPLTVNYNEQFF
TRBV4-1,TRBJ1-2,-,CASSHDKGTNYGYTF
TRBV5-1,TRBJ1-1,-,CASSAVSPGGRTEAFF
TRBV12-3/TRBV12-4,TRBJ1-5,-,CASSLTGNPNQPQHF
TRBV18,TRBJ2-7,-,CASSPGRGGDEQYF
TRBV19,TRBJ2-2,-,CASSLFGTGGLEELFF
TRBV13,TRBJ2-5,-,CASSLESQETQYF
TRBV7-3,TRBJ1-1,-,CTSSLKGGTNEAFF
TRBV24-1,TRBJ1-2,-,CATSPPGRGYGYTF
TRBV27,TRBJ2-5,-,CASRPDRAGKTQYF
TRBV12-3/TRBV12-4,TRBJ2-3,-,CASGPALSTDTQYF
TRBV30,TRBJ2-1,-,CAWSQTSGYNEQFF
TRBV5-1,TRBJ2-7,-,CASSWDSGYEQYF
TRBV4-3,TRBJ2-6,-,CASSQVSPGANVLTF
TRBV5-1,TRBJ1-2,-,CASSFGTGTRYGYTF
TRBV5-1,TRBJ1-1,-,CASSSHPEQGLGTEAFF
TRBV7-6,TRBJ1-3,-,CASSQGAGPGNTIYF
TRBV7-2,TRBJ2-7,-,CASSLFFYEQYF
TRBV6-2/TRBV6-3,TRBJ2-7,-,CASSYGRLSYEQYF
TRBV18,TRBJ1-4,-,CASSPAPGGQLIANEKLFF
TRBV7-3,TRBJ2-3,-,CASSLMKTSGGTKTSTDTQYF
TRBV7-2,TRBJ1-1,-,CASSFPGKGLNTEAFF
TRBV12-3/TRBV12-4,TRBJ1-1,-,CASSSATYMNTEALF
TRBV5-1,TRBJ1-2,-,CASSREGLNYGYTF
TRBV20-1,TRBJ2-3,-,CSARVSGGVTDTQYF
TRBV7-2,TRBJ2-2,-,CASSLEVFAGELFF
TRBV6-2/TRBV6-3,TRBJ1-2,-,CASSYFVGGADGYTF
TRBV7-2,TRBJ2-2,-,CASSLDHGELFF
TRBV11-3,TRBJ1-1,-,CASSPGDSGGTEAFF
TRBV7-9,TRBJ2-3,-,CASPRAESTDTQYF
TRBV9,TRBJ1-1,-,CASRRDSGDTEAFF
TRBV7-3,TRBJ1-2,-,CASSLGGGLNGYTF
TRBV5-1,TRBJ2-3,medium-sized,CASMEQGSDTQYF
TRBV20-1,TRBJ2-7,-,CSASPAGGGSYEQYF
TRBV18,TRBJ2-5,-,CASSPPSRGETQYF
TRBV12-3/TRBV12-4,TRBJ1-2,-,CASREAGTGINYGYTF
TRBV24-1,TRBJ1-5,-,CATSDGVGRQPQHF
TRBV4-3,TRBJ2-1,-,CASSQDDLGQGSNEQFF
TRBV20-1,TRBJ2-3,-,CSAPGGSSTDTQYF
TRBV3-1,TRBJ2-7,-,CASSQGQPAYEQYF
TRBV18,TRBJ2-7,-,CASSPFTSGGYEQYF
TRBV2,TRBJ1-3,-,CASSGDGSSGNTIYF
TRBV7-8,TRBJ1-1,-,CASSFRGMMNTEAFF
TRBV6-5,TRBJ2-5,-,CASTIGGSPQETQYF
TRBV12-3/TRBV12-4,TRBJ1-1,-,CASSPGTGRNTEAFF
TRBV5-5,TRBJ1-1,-,CASSFAWDRGQFNTEAFF
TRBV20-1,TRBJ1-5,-,CSARDAIYQPQHF
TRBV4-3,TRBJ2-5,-,CASSQGQRALQETQYF
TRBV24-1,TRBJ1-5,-,CATRDNNQPQHF
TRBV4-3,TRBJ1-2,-,CASSQDLVGGDYGYTF
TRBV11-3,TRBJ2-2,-,CASTRTSGGAVSTGELFF
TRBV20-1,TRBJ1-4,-,CRQGVGEKLFF
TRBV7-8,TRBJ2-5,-,CASSTLAGDQETQYF
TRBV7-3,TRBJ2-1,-,CASSQDSGGAVEQFF
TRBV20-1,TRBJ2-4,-,CSVGQGVKNIQYF
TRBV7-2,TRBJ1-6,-,CASSQDRGGNSPLHF
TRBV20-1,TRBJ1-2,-,CSASRGKGSYYGYTF
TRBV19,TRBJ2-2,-,CASSSPTYRVGAGELFF